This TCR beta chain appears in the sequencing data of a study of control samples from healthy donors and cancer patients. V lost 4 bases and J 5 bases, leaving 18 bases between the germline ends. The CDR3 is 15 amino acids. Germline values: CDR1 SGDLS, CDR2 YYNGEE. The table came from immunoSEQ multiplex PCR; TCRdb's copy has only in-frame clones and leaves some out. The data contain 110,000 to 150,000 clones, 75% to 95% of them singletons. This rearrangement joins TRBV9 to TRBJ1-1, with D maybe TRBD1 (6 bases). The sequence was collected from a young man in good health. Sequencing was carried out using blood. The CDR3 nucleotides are TGTGCCAGCAGCCCCCGGGACACTCTTGTGACTGAAGCTTTCTTT. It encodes CASSPRDTLVTEAFF. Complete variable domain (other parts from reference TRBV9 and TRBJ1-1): DSGVTQTPKHLITATGQRVTLRCSPRSGDLSVYWYQQSLDQGLQFLIQYYNGEERAKGNILERFSAQQFPDLHSELNLSSLELGDSALYFCASSPRDTLVTEAFFGQGTRLTVV.